This is a list of T cell receptor beta chains from one sample in a study of CD8 T cells in ankylosing spondylitis. MiXCR, applied by TCRdb to the 5' RACE reads, yields one record per CDR3 protein. The table has a few hundred thousand distinct CDR3 sequences, about 16% seen once. Sequencing used blood, either unsorted or a sorted T cell fraction (not recorded which). The receptors derive from a male donor with ankylosing spondylitis. Each CDR3 is given with its conserved first and last residue. D genes are given only for firm matches. The listing skips clone size in some rows; elsewhere it reads once, few, many or a size class.

CDR3 length: 14
J gene: TRBJ2-1
D gene: TRBD2
clone size: -
V gene: TRBV10-2
CDR3 protein: CATSTSGGVNEQFF
CDR3 DNA: TGCGCCACCTCAACTAGCGGGGGGGTGAATGAGCAGTTCTTC

CDR3 length: 15
J gene: TRBJ2-3
D gene: -
clone size: -
V gene: TRBV24-1
CDR3 protein: CATSGPGGSTDTQYF
CDR3 DNA: TGTGCCACCAGTGGGCCGGGGGGCAGCACAGATACGCAGTATTTT

CDR3 length: 14
J gene: TRBJ1-2
D gene: -
clone size: -
V gene: TRBV12-3/TRBV12-4
CDR3 protein: CASSLLLGSYGYTF
CDR3 DNA: TGTGCCAGCAGTTTACTCCTAGGGAGCTATGGCTACACCTTC

CDR3 length: 12
J gene: TRBJ2-5
D gene: -
clone size: many
V gene: TRBV18
CDR3 protein: CASSPPEETQYF
CDR3 DNA: TGTGCCAGCTCACCACCGGAGGAGACCCAGTACTTC

CDR3 length: 13
J gene: TRBJ1-1
D gene: -
clone size: few
V gene: TRBV28
CDR3 protein: CASSSQVNTEAFF
CDR3 DNA: TGTGCCAGCAGTTCTCAGGTGAACACTGAAGCTTTCTTT

CDR3 length: 13
J gene: TRBJ2-2
D gene: -
clone size: many
V gene: TRBV24-1
CDR3 protein: CATSESLAGELFF
CDR3 DNA: TGTGCCACCAGTGAGTCTCTGGCCGGGGAGCTGTTTTTT

CDR3 length: 16
J gene: TRBJ2-1
D gene: TRBD1
clone size: few
V gene: TRBV20-1
CDR3 protein: CSASGPQGVSYNEQFF
CDR3 DNA: TGCAGTGCTAGCGGCCCTCAGGGGGTGTCCTACAATGAGCAGTTCTTC

CDR3 length: 14
J gene: TRBJ2-7
D gene: -
clone size: few
V gene: TRBV4-1
CDR3 protein: CASSQGARTYEQYF
CDR3 DNA: TGCGCCAGCAGCCAAGGGGCCAGAACCTACGAGCAGTACTTC

CDR3 length: 14
J gene: TRBJ2-1
D gene: -
clone size: few
V gene: TRBV5-6
CDR3 protein: CASKPRGGNNEQFF
CDR3 DNA: TGTGCCAGCAAACCACGAGGAGGGAACAATGAGCAGTTCTTC

CDR3 length: 17
J gene: TRBJ2-5
D gene: TRBD2
clone size: -
V gene: TRBV5-5
CDR3 protein: CASSLELGLADQETQYF
CDR3 DNA: TGTGCCAGCAGCTTGGAGTTAGGACTAGCGGATCAAGAGACCCAGTACTTC

CDR3 length: 13
J gene: TRBJ2-1
D gene: -
clone size: -
V gene: TRBV9
CDR3 protein: CASSEYWGQEQFF
CDR3 DNA: TGTGCCAGCAGCGAATATTGGGGGCAGGAGCAGTTCTTC

CDR3 length: 14
J gene: TRBJ2-3
D gene: TRBD2
clone size: -
V gene: TRBV2
CDR3 protein: CASSGGGRTDTQYF
CDR3 DNA: TGTGCCAGCAGCGGCGGGGGGCGCACAGATACGCAGTATTTT

CDR3 length: 15
J gene: TRBJ2-1
D gene: -
clone size: -
V gene: TRBV27
CDR3 protein: CASSLGGDPYNEQFF
CDR3 DNA: TGTGCCAGCAGTTTAGGAGGGGATCCCTACAATGAGCAGTTCTTC

CDR3 length: 15
J gene: TRBJ2-1
D gene: TRBD1
clone size: few
V gene: TRBV7-9
CDR3 protein: CAGEKRDRAYNEQFF
CDR3 DNA: TGTGCCGGCGAGAAACGGGACAGGGCCTACAATGAGCAGTTCTTC

CDR3 length: 14
J gene: TRBJ1-2
D gene: -
clone size: many
V gene: TRBV6-2/TRBV6-3
CDR3 protein: CASSLHRVLGGYTF
CDR3 DNA: TGTGCCAGCAGCCTCCACAGGGTCCTGGGAGGCTACACCTTC

CDR3 length: 14
J gene: TRBJ2-2
D gene: -
clone size: -
V gene: TRBV28
CDR3 protein: CASSSGVNTGELFF
CDR3 DNA: TGTGCCAGCAGTTCCGGGGTTAACACCGGGGAGCTGTTTTTT

CDR3 length: 13
J gene: TRBJ2-1
D gene: -
clone size: -
V gene: TRBV19
CDR3 protein: CASTVSSYNEQFF
CDR3 DNA: TGTGCCAGTACGGTGAGCTCCTACAATGAGCAGTTCTTC

CDR3 length: 14
J gene: TRBJ2-7
D gene: -
clone size: -
V gene: TRBV28
CDR3 protein: CASSLVFGAGEQYF
CDR3 DNA: TGTGCCAGCAGTTTGGTATTTGGGGCAGGGGAGCAGTACTTC

CDR3 length: 14
J gene: TRBJ1-1
D gene: TRBD1
clone size: -
V gene: TRBV27
CDR3 protein: CASSLDRATTEAFF
CDR3 DNA: TGTGCCAGCAGCCTGGACAGGGCCACCACTGAAGCTTTCTTT

CDR3 length: 13
J gene: TRBJ2-1
D gene: -
clone size: few
V gene: TRBV7-3
CDR3 protein: CASSLQGDAEQFF
CDR3 DNA: TGTGCCAGCAGCCTACAGGGTGACGCTGAGCAGTTCTTC

CDR3 length: 17
J gene: TRBJ2-1
D gene: -
clone size: -
V gene: TRBV20-1
CDR3 protein: CSARAWLVGGTNNEQFF
CDR3 DNA: TGCAGTGCTAGAGCGTGGTTAGTCGGCGGTACAAACAATGAGCAGTTCTTC

CDR3 length: 15
J gene: TRBJ1-1
D gene: -
clone size: many
V gene: TRBV29-1
CDR3 protein: CSVEISGYENTEAFF
CDR3 DNA: TGCAGCGTTGAAATCTCAGGCTATGAGAACACTGAAGCTTTCTTT

CDR3 length: 12
J gene: TRBJ2-1
D gene: TRBD1
clone size: -
V gene: TRBV6-6
CDR3 protein: CASSSQGAEQFF
CDR3 DNA: TGTGCCAGCAGCTCCCAGGGGGCTGAGCAGTTCTTC

CDR3 length: 14
J gene: TRBJ2-7
D gene: TRBD1
clone size: -
V gene: TRBV11-2
CDR3 protein: CASSSRQGSNEQYF
CDR3 DNA: TGTGCCAGCAGCTCCCGACAGGGGTCCAACGAGCAGTACTTC

CDR3 length: 16
J gene: TRBJ2-1
D gene: -
clone size: -
V gene: TRBV12-3/TRBV12-4
CDR3 protein: CASRPAGAQPYNEQFF
CDR3 DNA: TGTGCCAGCAGGCCCGCAGGAGCTCAACCCTACAATGAGCAGTTCTTC

CDR3 length: 16
J gene: TRBJ2-3
D gene: -
clone size: many
V gene: TRBV12-3/TRBV12-4
CDR3 protein: CASVHYGLADTDTQYF
CDR3 DNA: TGTGCCAGCGTACACTACGGACTGGCGGACACAGATACGCAGTATTTT

CDR3 length: 14
J gene: TRBJ2-1
D gene: -
clone size: -
V gene: TRBV7-8
CDR3 protein: CASSLLAVNNEQFF
CDR3 DNA: TGTGCCAGCAGCTTATTGGCAGTTAACAATGAGCAGTTCTTC

CDR3 length: 16
J gene: TRBJ2-3
D gene: -
clone size: few
V gene: TRBV7-9
CDR3 protein: CASSLASGASTDTQYF
CDR3 DNA: TGTGCCAGCAGCTTAGCGAGTGGGGCGAGCACAGATACGCAGTATTTT

CDR3 length: 16
J gene: TRBJ1-2
D gene: -
clone size: few
V gene: TRBV24-1
CDR3 protein: CATSHRDRDLGDGYTF
CDR3 DNA: TGTGCCACCAGTCACCGGGACCGTGACCTCGGGGATGGCTACACCTTC

CDR3 length: 15
J gene: TRBJ2-7
D gene: -
clone size: few
V gene: TRBV27
CDR3 protein: CASSPRGGGVMEQYF
CDR3 DNA: TGTGCCAGCAGTCCCCGTGGAGGGGGGGTTATGGAGCAGTACTTC

CDR3 length: 15
J gene: TRBJ2-7
D gene: TRBD1
clone size: -
V gene: TRBV7-2
CDR3 protein: CASSFSHRGGYEQYF
CDR3 DNA: TGTGCCAGCAGCTTTTCTCACAGGGGCGGGTACGAGCAGTACTTC

CDR3 length: 15
J gene: TRBJ1-4
D gene: -
clone size: -
V gene: TRBV18
CDR3 protein: CASSPLSREAEKLFF
CDR3 DNA: TGTGCCAGCTCACCATTGAGCAGGGAAGCTGAAAAACTGTTTTTT

CDR3 length: 13
J gene: TRBJ2-7
D gene: TRBD2
clone size: many
V gene: TRBV12-3/TRBV12-4
CDR3 protein: CASSLGGFYEQYF
CDR3 DNA: TGTGCCAGCAGTTTGGGAGGGTTCTACGAGCAGTACTTC

CDR3 length: 15
J gene: TRBJ2-7
D gene: TRBD2
clone size: many
V gene: TRBV20-1
CDR3 protein: CSARDPAGEAYEQYF
CDR3 DNA: TGCAGTGCTAGAGATCCGGCGGGAGAAGCCTACGAGCAGTACTTC

CDR3 length: 15
J gene: TRBJ1-5
D gene: -
clone size: few
V gene: TRBV27
CDR3 protein: CASRGYKDSNQPQHF
CDR3 DNA: TGTGCCAGCAGGGGCTACAAGGATAGCAATCAGCCCCAGCATTTT

CDR3 length: 13
J gene: TRBJ2-5
D gene: TRBD2
clone size: few
V gene: TRBV5-5
CDR3 protein: CASTLAGEETQYF
CDR3 DNA: TGTGCCAGCACACTAGCGGGAGAAGAGACCCAGTACTTC

CDR3 length: 15
J gene: TRBJ2-7
D gene: TRBD1
clone size: -
V gene: TRBV11-3
CDR3 protein: CASSRGGQKFYEQYF
CDR3 DNA: TGTGCCAGCAGCCGAGGGGGACAGAAATTCTACGAGCAGTACTTC

CDR3 length: 11
J gene: TRBJ2-7
D gene: -
clone size: -
V gene: TRBV6-2/TRBV6-3
CDR3 protein: CASSPVYEQYF
CDR3 DNA: TGTGCCAGCAGCCCGGTCTACGAGCAGTACTTC

CDR3 length: 19
J gene: TRBJ1-4
D gene: -
clone size: -
V gene: TRBV20-1
CDR3 protein: CSACYLLRTREETNEKLFF
CDR3 DNA: TGCAGTGCTTGCTACCTCCTAAGGACCCGGGAGGAGACTAATGAAAAACTGTTTTTT

CDR3 length: 14
J gene: TRBJ2-7
D gene: -
clone size: many
V gene: TRBV10-3
CDR3 protein: CAISETSSYYEQYF
CDR3 DNA: TGTGCCATCAGTGAGACTAGCAGCTACTACGAGCAGTACTTC

CDR3 length: 13
J gene: TRBJ1-1
D gene: -
clone size: -
V gene: TRBV5-1
CDR3 protein: CASSLGLEGEAFF
CDR3 DNA: TGCGCCAGCAGCTTGGGATTAGAAGGTGAAGCTTTCTTT

CDR3 length: 14
J gene: TRBJ2-7
D gene: -
clone size: -
V gene: TRBV28
CDR3 protein: CASSGRPRSYEQYF
CDR3 DNA: TGTGCCAGCAGTGGCAGGCCCCGTTCCTACGAGCAGTACTTC